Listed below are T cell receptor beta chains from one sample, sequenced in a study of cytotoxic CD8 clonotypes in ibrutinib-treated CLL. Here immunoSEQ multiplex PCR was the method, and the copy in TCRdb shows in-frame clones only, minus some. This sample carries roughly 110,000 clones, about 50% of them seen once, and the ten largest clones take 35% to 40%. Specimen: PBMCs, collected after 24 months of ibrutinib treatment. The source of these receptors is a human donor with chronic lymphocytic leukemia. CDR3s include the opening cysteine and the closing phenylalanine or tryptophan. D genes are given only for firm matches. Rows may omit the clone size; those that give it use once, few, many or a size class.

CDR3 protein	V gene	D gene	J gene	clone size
CASMGTGPSYEQYF	TRBV25-1	NA	TRBJ2-7	few
CASSLRKGRGLRETQYF	TRBV5-6	TRBD1	TRBJ2-5	few
CASSLGGADGNTIYF	TRBV5-1	NA	TRBJ1-3	NA
CASSHGDREHEKLFF	TRBV7-9	TRBD1	TRBJ1-4	NA
CASSLALNEKLFF	TRBV7-7	NA	TRBJ1-4	NA
CASSNGLAGGDTQYF	TRBV6-1	TRBD2	TRBJ2-3	NA
CASSLAGGGETQYF	TRBV5-1	TRBD2	TRBJ2-5	many
CASSLGQVMSYTF	TRBV28	NA	TRBJ1-2	NA
CASSLSIMDAYEQYF	TRBV27	NA	TRBJ2-7	few
CASLDPGTKSSYEQYF	TRBV28	NA	TRBJ2-7	NA
CASSIQVGQAASYEQYF	TRBV19	TRBD1	TRBJ2-7	once
CASKPGGQGDNEQFF	TRBV6-5	TRBD1	TRBJ2-1	few
CASSQVKAGGANYGYTF	TRBV4-1	TRBD1	TRBJ1-2	NA
CASSVADRPFNNEQFF	TRBV9	TRBD1	TRBJ2-1	NA
CASSSNGLNTEAFF	TRBV19	NA	TRBJ1-1	NA
CASSVSQGDSPLHF	TRBV9	TRBD1	TRBJ1-6	NA
CASSFRGVGTNTEAFF	TRBV5-4	NA	TRBJ1-1	NA
CASSDSGGSGDTQYF	TRBV6-4	TRBD1	TRBJ2-3	few
CASSPPMGPKNIQYF	TRBV18	NA	TRBJ2-4	NA
CAISEGPAAQVEAKNIQYF	TRBV10-3	NA	TRBJ2-4	NA
CASRSSASGNTIYF	TRBV2	NA	TRBJ1-3	few
CASSRDFGVTEQFF	TRBV7-8	NA	TRBJ2-1	NA
CASGGGGAIEQYF	TRBV28	TRBD2	TRBJ2-7	many
CASRPGLGLNEQFF	TRBV25-1	NA	TRBJ2-1	NA
CASSVGVFLGQGMGMRPGELFF	TRBV9	TRBD1	TRBJ2-2	few
CASSAGSRANVLTF	TRBV25-1	NA	TRBJ2-6	NA
CASSSEGQARSPLHF	TRBV5-1	TRBD1	TRBJ1-6	few
CATSFINSPLHF	TRBV15	NA	TRBJ1-6	NA
CSVDTDTQYF	TRBV29-1	NA	TRBJ2-3	NA
CSVGRGAYEQYF	TRBV29-1	TRBD2	TRBJ2-7	few
CASSRGITPYNEQFF	TRBV11-3	NA	TRBJ2-1	many
CASSDEETLHF	TRBV6-4	NA	TRBJ1-6	NA